What follows is one T cell receptor beta chain and its context. The data were obtained in a study of blood T cell repertoires in COVID-19. This CDR3 spans 15 amino acids. V shed 1 base and J shed 7 bases, with 13 bases lying between them. CDR1 is KGHDR and CDR2 is SFDVKD in the germline V gene. TCRdb keeps only in-frame clones here, not all; method: immunoSEQ multiplex PCR. The sample contains under 45,000 clones, more than 60% of which appear only once. Sequenced material: peripheral blood. The TCR originated in an older woman with acute or convalescent COVID-19. The V gene is TRBV24-1, the J gene TRBJ2-1; D might be TRBD2 (6 bases). This CDR3 reads CATSDFGTPVNEQFF. The CDR3 coding sequence is TGTGCCACCAGTGATTTCGGGACTCCTGTGAATGAGCAGTTCTTC.